This entry lists 10 T cell receptor beta chains sequenced from one sample in a study of shared clonotypes between healthy human individuals (dated by TCRdb to about 2020). The library was prepared using the immunoSEQ multiplex PCR assay. TCRdb holds this immuneACCESS table with in-frame rearrangements only. Some clones are missing; in checked studies, unresolved V genes explain under half, and the rest has no known cause. In this sample the table shows about 490,000 clones, over 65% of which occur a single time. Over 10% of the sample is held by the ten biggest clonotypes. The sequencing sample was made of PBMCs. These receptors all stem from a woman between 35 and 50 years old in good health. Some clones in this sample may be carry-over from other donors' samples.

There are a few counts of this clone. Other DNA variants within this sample encode the same CDR3. The chain employs TRBV6-5 and TRBJ1-1; D is uncertain. V was trimmed by 8 bases and J by 2 bases, leaving 6 bases between them. Germline V lookup: CDR1 MNHEY, CDR2 SVGAGI. This CDR3 spans 11 amino acids. The CDR3 nucleotides read TGTGCCAGCCGAATAAACACTGAAGCTTTCTTT. This sequence encodes CASRINTEAFF.

The chain is built from TRBV19 and TRBJ2-4, with a weak D call TRBD2 (6 bases). Trimming took 10 bases from V and 8 from J, leaving 18 bases between them. The CDR3 is 13 amino acids. Germline lookup yields CDR1 LNHDA and CDR2 SQIVND (reference sequence). Written as DNA, the CDR3 is TGTGCCACTACGGGGCGGGGTAGGGACATTCAGTACTTC. This translates into CATTGRGRDIQYF. Full variable domain (outside the CDR3, taken from reference TRBV19 and TRBJ2-4): DGGITQSPKYLFRKEGQNVTLSCEQNLNHDAMYWYRQDPGQGLRLIYYSQIVNDFQKGDIAEGYSVSREKKESFPLTVTSAQKNPTAFYLCATTGRGRDIQYFGAGTRLSVL.

V usage is TRBV9 and J usage is TRBJ2-5; D ambiguous. Matching the DNA end better, TRBJ2-7 makes the J call doubtful. The CDR3 spans 14 residues. Germline-derived CDR1 and CDR2 are SGDLS and YYNGEE. CDR3 in amino acids: CASSPSTASYEQYF. CDR3 DNA: TGTGCCAGCAGCCCCTCAACAGCTTCCTACGAGCAGTACTTC.

This chain links TRBV7-2 with TRBJ2-3, with D tentatively TRBD1 (5 bases). The germline V gene encodes CDR1 SGHTA and CDR2 FQGNSA. V lost 4 bases to trimming and J lost 7 bases, with 12 bases between them. The CDR3 is made up of 13 amino acids. The CDR3 region has the DNA TGTGCCAGCAGCTCCTCAGGGTTTAATACGCAGTATTTT. Translating gives CASSSSGFNTQYF.

The CDR3: CASSPTRDSYEQYF. The CDR3, as DNA: TGTGCCAGCAGCCCGACAAGGGACTCCTACGAGCAGTACTTC. This rearrangement joins TRBV11-2 to TRBJ2-7; unclear D gene. Trimming removed 5 bases at V and 0 bases at J, with 11 bases between. There are 14 residues in the CDR3. In germline, CDR1 is SGHAT, CDR2 FQNNGV.

This sequence joins TRBV30 and TRBJ1-2; 7 positions match TRBD1. This CDR3 has 15 residues. Germline V gene lookup returns CDR1 GTSNPN and CDR2 SVGIG (reference sequence). Trimming removed 4 bases from V and 4 bases from J; junction bases left unmatched: 12. CDR3 in DNA: TGTGCCTGGACCCACCGGGACAGAATTTCCTATGGCTACACCTTC. This translates into CAWTHRDRISYGYTF.

This clone appeared once. The chain combines TRBV19 with TRBJ1-1; D ambiguous. The CDR3 is 13 amino acids. Trimming stripped 8 bases from V and 0 bases from J, with 10 bases between. CDR1 is LNHDA, CDR2 SQIVND, per germline (reference sequence). The CDR3 DNA reads TGTGCCAGTGGGAGACGAATGAACACTGAAGCTTTCTTT. Translated, it gives CASGRRMNTEAFF.

This clone was seen more than once but under ten times. This chain uses TRBV7-2 with TRBJ2-5; D perhaps matches TRBD2 (5 bases). V lost 1 base and J lost 5, with 14 bases in between. Germline assignment: CDR1 SGHTA and CDR2 FQGNSA. The CDR3 extends over 15 amino acids. The CDR3 sequence: CASSLVGLREETQYF. The CDR3 region has the DNA TGTGCCAGCAGCTTAGTCGGACTCAGAGAGGAGACCCAGTACTTC.

The chain is built from TRBV19 and TRBJ1-4, with 9 bases aligning to TRBD1. The CDR3 has 16 amino acids. In germline, CDR1 is LNHDA, CDR2 SQIVND (reference sequence). The junction had 5 bases not matched to a gene; V was cut back by 0 bases and J by 6 bases. CDR3 residues: CASSIDPRDRDEKLFF. CDR3 nucleotides: TGTGCCAGTAGTATAGATCCCCGGGACAGGGATGAAAAACTGTTTTTT. Full variable domain (remainder filled in from reference TRBV19 and TRBJ1-4): DGGITQSPKYLFRKEGQNVTLSCEQNLNHDAMYWYRQDPGQGLRLIYYSQIVNDFQKGDIAEGYSVSREKKESFPLTVTSAQKNPTAFYLCASSIDPRDRDEKLFFGSGTQLSVL.

Many counts were recorded for this clone. This chain links TRBV7-2 with TRBJ2-1; 9 nucleotides match TRBD1. The V and J ends lost 6 bases and 7 bases, in that order; junction bases with no gene match: 10. Per germline, CDR1 SGHTA and CDR2 FQGNSA. The length of the CDR3 is 15 residues. For the CDR3, the DNA is TGTGCCAGCAGTTATCCGGGACAGGGTAGGAATGAGCAGTTCTTC. Its protein product is CASSYPGQGRNEQFF.